The 22 T cell receptor beta chains in this list originate from one sample, sequenced in a study of control samples from healthy donors and cancer patients. Sequencing was performed with immunoSEQ multiplex PCR; in TCRdb, only in-frame clones are kept and a portion is missing. The sample includes 100,000 to 150,000 clones, roughly 92% of them seen just once. Material: blood. The receptors were sampled from a man aged 18 to 29 in good health.

This clone has only one observation. V gene TRBV5-3 combines with J gene TRBJ2-7; tentative D call: TRBD1 (6 bases). TRBV5-3 qualifies as an ORF whose function is uncertain. The CDR3 is 14 amino acids. Between the trimmed V and J ends, which lost 3 bases and 4 bases, there was a span of 14 bases. As DNA, the CDR3 is TGTGCCAGAAGCTACAGGGAGTTTTTGTACGAGCAGTACTTC. Translation gives CARSYREFLYEQYF.

This chain connects TRBV5-5 to TRBJ2-7; D may match TRBD1 or TRBD2 (5 bases each). V lost 4 bases, J lost 0 bases, and 14 bases lay in between. The CDR3 is 15 amino acids. Germline lookup yields CDR1 SGHKS and CDR2 YYEKEE (reference sequence). CDR3 protein: CASSLRDLSSYEQYF. As DNA, the CDR3 is TGTGCCAGCAGCCTCCGGGACCTAAGCTCCTACGAGCAGTACTTC.

To note about this clone: The sample holds other DNA sequences that translate to the same CDR3. The V and J genes are TRBV10-3 and TRBJ1-2; no clear D. The V and J ends lost 0 bases and 4 bases respectively, with 3 bases between them. The CDR3 totals 12 residues. The germline V gene has CDR1 ENHRY and CDR2 SYGVKD. The CDR3 region is CAISESGYGYTF. CDR3 DNA: TGTGCCATCAGTGAGTCGGGCTATGGCTACACCTTC.

J is TRBJ2-5 and V is TRBV28; TRBD1 matches at 9 bases. Germline values: CDR1 MDHEN, CDR2 SYDVKM. This CDR3 is 14 amino acids long. V gave up 10 bases and J gave up 10 bases; unmatched junction bases: 16. The CDR3 loop is CAISQGAMGQDQYF. CDR3 bases: TGTGCCATTTCACAGGGGGCTATGGGTCAGGACCAGTACTTC.

The chain employs TRBV6-2 or TRBV6-3 and TRBJ2-3; a possible D gene is TRBD2 (6 bases). The ends were cut back, 4 bases at V and 3 bases at J, with 11 bases in the middle. CDR1 is MNHEY and CDR2 is SVGEGT in the germline V gene. The CDR3 is made up of 14 amino acids. The CDR3 DNA follows: TGTGCCAGCAGTTCGAGGGCGGGGACAGATACGCAGTATTTT. Translating gives CASSSRAGTDTQYF.

This clone appeared a single time. The rearrangement uses TRBV20-1 and TRBJ2-7; the D gene is possibly TRBD2 (6 bases). The V end was cut by 3 bases, the J end by 3 bases, with 15 bases between. Germline loops: CDR1 DFQATT, CDR2 SNEGSKA (reference sequence). The CDR3 runs to 14 residues. The CDR3 reads CSASSGGPFYEQYF. The DNA of the CDR3 is TGCAGTGCTAGTTCCGGGGGACCCTTCTACGAGCAGTACTTC.

The chain uses TRBV18 and TRBJ1-4; the D gene is possibly TRBD1 (5 bases). V lost 2 bases, J lost 7 bases, and 8 bases lay in between. Germline values: CDR1 KGHSH, CDR2 LQKENI. This CDR3 region has 13 residues. The CDR3 protein is CASSPSRVEKLFF. In nucleotides, the CDR3 is TGTGCCAGCTCACCAAGCAGGGTTGAAAAACTGTTTTTT.

The chain couples TRBV6-5 to TRBJ2-7; possible D gene TRBD2, 5 bases. The germline V gene encodes CDR1 MNHEY and CDR2 SVGAGI. Trimming shortened V by 5 bases and J by 2 bases, and 13 bases separated the two germline ends. This CDR3 region has 14 residues. CDR3 nucleotide sequence: TGTGCCAGCAGTAAAAGGGAGAGCACCTACGAGCAGTACTTC. Its protein is CASSKRESTYEQYF.

The chain uses TRBV2 and TRBJ2-5; tentative D call: TRBD1 (7 bases). Between the trimmed V and J ends, which lost 2 bases and 3 bases, there was a span of 16 bases. Per germline, CDR1 SNHLY and CDR2 FYNNEI. The CDR3 is 16 residues long. In nucleotides, the CDR3 is TGTGCCAGCAGTGAATGGGGGGCAGGGGGTAAAGAGACCCAGTACTTC. Protein product: CASSEWGAGGKETQYF.

CDR3 residues: CASSPVEGSTYEQYF. For the CDR3, the DNA is TGTGCCAGCTCACCAGTGGAGGGCTCAACCTACGAGCAGTACTTC. The V call is TRBV18, the J call TRBJ2-7; D is perhaps TRBD2 (6 bases). There are 15 residues in the CDR3. Trimming took off 2 bases at V and 2 bases at J, with 13 bases between the two ends. Germline loops: CDR1 KGHSH, CDR2 LQKENI.

The CDR3 spells CASSPFGGRGKAGELFF. CDR3 sequence (DNA): TGTGCCAGCTCACCTTTTGGCGGCAGGGGGAAGGCCGGGGAGCTGTTTTTT. This chain joins TRBV18 and TRBJ2-2, with TRBD1 matching over 7 bases. The junction had 13 bases not matched to a gene; V was cut back by 3 bases and J by 6 bases. The V gene's germline CDR1 is KGHSH and CDR2 LQKENI. The length of the CDR3 is 17 residues. Together with reference TRBV18 and TRBJ2-2, the CDR3 gives the full variable domain: NAGVMQNPRHLVRRRGQEARLRCSPMKGHSHVYWYRQLPEEGLKFMVYLQKENIIDESGMPKERFSAEFPKEGPSILRIQQVVRGDSAAYFCASSPFGGRGKAGELFFGEGSRLTVL.

The V and J genes are TRBV10-2 and TRBJ2-2; D is possibly TRBD2 (5 bases). Germline values: CDR1 WSHSY, CDR2 SAAADI. V shed 4 bases and J shed 0 bases, with 9 bases lying between them. This CDR3 comprises 15 residues. The CDR3 DNA reads as TGCGCCAGCAGTGGAGGGCCCCCGAACACCGGGGAGCTGTTTTTT. Translation gives CASSGGPPNTGELFF.

V is TRBV7-9 and J is TRBJ2-1, with 9 bases identical to TRBD1. Germline CDR1 reads SEHNR; CDR2 reads FQNEAQ (reference sequence). The CDR3 extends over 18 amino acids. V lost 7 bases, J lost 5 bases, and 18 bases stayed unmatched. CDR3 nucleotides: TGTGCCAGCAAACCGGGACAGGGTGTTTCCCCTCTACACAATGAGCAGTTCTTC. Translating gives CASKPGQGVSPLHNEQFF.

This sequence joins TRBV5-1 and TRBJ2-1, with 14 bases lining up with TRBD2. The V gene end was trimmed by 4 bases and the J gene end by 8 bases; junction bases not matched to a gene: 8. The V gene's germline CDR1 is SGHRS and CDR2 YFSETQ. This CDR3 comprises 16 residues. CDR3 DNA sequence: TGCGCCAGCAGCCCGACTAGCGGGGGGGCCAAGGATGAGCAGTTCTTC. It translates to CASSPTSGGAKDEQFF.

V gene TRBV2 combines with J gene TRBJ1-1, with a weak D call TRBD1 (6 bases). Germline V gene sequence: CDR1 SNHLY, CDR2 FYNNEI. Trimming cost V 2 bases and J 4 bases, with 11 bases left between them. The CDR3 is made up of 14 amino acids. In DNA form, the CDR3 reads TGTGCCAGCAGTGAAATGGAAGGGGGCACTGAAGCTTTCTTT. This codes for CASSEMEGGTEAFF.

The rearrangement joins TRBV4-1 to TRBJ2-6; D remains unclear. The CDR3 is made up of 17 amino acids. Germline-derived CDR1 and CDR2 are MGHRA and YSYEKL. Trimming removed 0 bases at V and 2 bases at J, with 11 bases between. CDR3 in DNA: TGCGCCAGCAGCCAAGATCGAAGCAGGCCTGGGGCCAACGTCCTGACTTTC. Its translation: CASSQDRSRPGANVLTF.

V gene TRBV5-5 combines with J gene TRBJ2-7, with D tentatively TRBD1 (6 bases). V was clipped by 0 bases and J by 0 bases, with 10 bases between them. This CDR3 comprises 15 residues. Per the germline V gene, CDR1 is SGHKS and CDR2 is YYEKEE (reference sequence). DNA of the CDR3: TGTGCCAGCAGCTTGGGACAGGTCCTCTCCTACGAGCAGTACTTC. This encodes CASSLGQVLSYEQYF.

The chain joins TRBV4-1 to TRBJ1-1, with 8 bases aligning to TRBD1. The ends lost 1 base at V and 4 bases at J; junction bases unmatched: 2. CDR1 and CDR2 from the germline V gene are MGHRA and YSYEKL. The CDR3 sequence is 14 residues long. CDR3 loop: CASSQVTGGTEAFF. CDR3 DNA: TGCGCCAGCAGCCAAGTAACAGGGGGCACTGAAGCTTTCTTT.

The J gene is TRBJ2-3, the V gene TRBV15; TRBD1 matches 9 bases. Germline CDR1 reads LNHNV; CDR2 reads YYDKDF (reference sequence). This CDR3 contains 16 residues. Germline trimming cut 3 bases from V and 6 bases from J; bases unmatched to any gene: 10. CDR3 residues: CATSSSSGTGWDTQYF. The CDR3 bases are TGTGCCACCAGCAGCTCATCCGGGACAGGGTGGGATACGCAGTATTTT. The whole variable domain, filled in from reference TRBV15 and TRBJ2-3, reads DAMVIQNPRYQVTQFGKPVTLSCSQTLNHNVMYWYQQKSSQAPKLLFHYYDKDFNNEADTPDNFQSRRPNTSFCFLDIRSPGLGDTAMYLCATSSSSGTGWDTQYFGPGTRLTVL.

The chain has TRBV19 and TRBJ1-6, with 12 positions matching TRBD1. The CDR3 is 15 residues long. Per the germline V gene, CDR1 is LNHDA and CDR2 is SQIVND (reference sequence). After removal of 5 bases from V and 9 bases from J, the junction contained 5 bases not matched to a gene. CDR3 sequence reads: CASSAGTGGSSPLHF. Written as DNA, the CDR3 is TGTGCCAGTAGTGCCGGGACAGGGGGCAGTTCACCCCTCCACTTT.

The genes are TRBV19 and TRBJ1-4; D possibly corresponds to TRBD1 (6 bases). Trimming left V 7 bases short and J 8 bases short, with 14 bases between. CDR1 LNHDA and CDR2 SQIVND come from the germline V gene (reference sequence). This CDR3 spans 13 amino acids. The CDR3 loop reads CASKGGPLEKLFF. CDR3 nucleotide sequence: TGTGCCAGTAAGGGGGGTCCTTTGGAAAAACTGTTTTTT.

This clone has a single count. The chain carries TRBV9 and TRBJ1-2; a possible D gene is TRBD1 (5 bases). The ends were cut back, 4 bases at V and 0 bases at J, with 13 bases in the middle. CDR1 SGDLS and CDR2 YYNGEE come from the germline V gene. The CDR3 spans 15 residues. The DNA of the CDR3 is TGTGCCAGCAGCTTCGGGGACGCTTCTAACTATGGCTACACCTTC. It is translated as CASSFGDASNYGYTF.